This TCR beta chain emerged from a study of T cell responses to AZD1222 COVID-19 vaccine. V shed 3 bases and J shed 2 bases, with 18 bases lying between them. From germline, CDR1 is SGHNT and CDR2 YYREEE (reference sequence). The CDR3 has 16 amino acids. This clone has more than one count but fewer than ten. Only in-frame clones appear in the TCRdb table, and some are missing; sequencing was by immunoSEQ multiplex PCR. The sample consists of roughly 120,000 clones, over 75% of them appearing once. The sequences come from peripheral blood, collected on day 0 of AZD1222 vaccination. The chain combines TRBV5-4 with TRBJ2-7; tentative D call: TRBD1 (5 bases). The origin of this receptor is an adult in good health. Written as DNA, the CDR3 is TGTGCCAGCAGCTCCTTTGGGAAGGGCAGGGCCTACGAGCAGTACTTC. It translates to CASSSFGKGRAYEQYF.